This entry concerns a single TCR beta chain. The CDR3 spans 15 residues. Deletions cut 3 bases from V and 7 bases from J, with 19 bases between. Germline V gives CDR1 LGHNA, CDR2 YNFKEQ. This sample stems from a study of blood T cell repertoires in COVID-19. Study at large: From the United States, Italy and Spain came samples of acute and convalescent COVID-19. T cells, B-cell-depleted T cells, or PBMCs supplied cDNA or gDNA.

The authors' processing: Researchers report that nucleated cell counts were estimated from reference gene primer amplification. Using immunoSEQ multiplex PCR, the repertoire was profiled, and TCRdb retains in-frame clones only, with some absent. V, J and clone size reflect that table, while D and trimming were determined from the DNA. The sample yields about 110,000 clones, around four fifths seen once. The clonotype comes from a woman aged 55-75 years with acute or convalescent COVID-19. The sequenced sample was peripheral blood. The chain recombines TRBV4-2 with TRBJ2-7; the D gene is possibly TRBD2 (5 bases). The CDR3 sequence: CASSQTPGELEEQYF. The CDR3 DNA follows: TGTGCCAGCAGCCAGACCCCCGGGGAACTGGAGGAGCAGTACTTC.